This T cell receptor beta chain was obtained from a study of identical twins. Study outcomes and limitations: The analysis was cross-sectional rather than longitudinal within donors.

Unique molecular identifiers were present on the cDNA, and a universal primer site came from template switching. A single record per CDR3 protein comes from TCRdb applying MiXCR to the 5' RACE reads. The repertoire consists of some 660,000 distinct CDR3 sequences, with roughly 8% occurring once and the leading ten covering around 0.95%. Points on this clonotype: Its antigen is not known.

The data were also submitted as part of a second study, on yellow fever vaccine responses in identical twins.

The clonotype comes from a woman aged 18 to 35 in good health. The sample consisted of PBMCs.

This CDR3 is CASSLFALTGEQFF. CDR3 nucleotide sequence: TGTGCCAGCAGCTTATTTGCCCTGACGGGTGAGCAGTTCTTC. The chain couples TRBV7-2 to TRBJ2-1; no definite D call. V lost 2 bases to trimming and J lost 9 bases, with 14 bases between them. CDR3 size: 14 residues. CDR1 is SGHTA, CDR2 FQGNSA, per germline.